This is a list of T cell receptor beta chains from one sample in a study of identical twins. TCRdb reanalysed the 5' RACE reads using MiXCR and keeps one entry per CDR3 protein. This sample has 420,000 or so distinct CDR3 sequences, with under 20% found just once. Sequences were obtained from naive T cells sorted from blood. These receptors were taken from a man over 45 in good health. CDR3s include the opening cysteine and the closing phenylalanine or tryptophan. The D gene is left open where the match is weak. Part of the rows lack a size; the others show once, few, many or a class for expanded clones.

CDR3 protein,CDR3 DNA,V gene,J gene,clone size,D gene
CASMGGVTPTDTQYF,TGTGCCAGCATGGGGGGAGTCACTCCCACAGATACGCAGTATTTT,TRBV27,TRBJ2-3,-,-
CSDPRGETQYF,TGCAGCGACCCACGGGGGGAGACCCAGTACTTC,TRBV29-1,TRBJ2-5,-,-
CATSDPGTGDTGELFF,TGTGCCACCAGTGATCCGGGGACAGGGGACACCGGGGAGCTGTTTTTT,TRBV24-1,TRBJ2-2,-,TRBD1
CASSWTGAGTDTQYF,TGTGCCAGCAGTTGGACAGGGGCTGGTACAGATACGCAGTATTTT,TRBV6-5,TRBJ2-3,many,TRBD1
CASNRGRNTEAFF,TGTGCCAGCAATCGAGGGAGGAACACTGAAGCTTTCTTT,TRBV25-1,TRBJ1-1,many,-
CACSQGGQAQETQYF,TGTGCCTGCAGCCAAGGAGGGCAGGCTCAAGAGACCCAGTACTTC,TRBV4-2,TRBJ2-5,-,-
CASSHLAFHEQFF,TGTGCCAGCAGCCACTTAGCATTCCATGAGCAGTTCTTC,TRBV14,TRBJ2-1,few,-
CASSLGTGVKNEQFF,TGTGCCAGCAGCTTGGGGACAGGGGTAAAGAATGAGCAGTTCTTC,TRBV5-4,TRBJ2-1,few,TRBD1
CSVGADSANTGELFF,TGCAGCGTCGGCGCGGACAGCGCGAACACCGGGGAGCTGTTTTTT,TRBV29-1,TRBJ2-2,-,-
CASSVRGSYYGYTF,TGTGCCAGCAGCGTGAGGGGGAGCTACTATGGCTACACCTTC,TRBV7-9,TRBJ1-2,few,-
CSALAGGGDTQYF,TGCAGCGCACTAGCGGGAGGTGGGGATACGCAGTATTTT,TRBV29-1,TRBJ2-3,many,TRBD2
CASSPMPTGELFF,TGTGCCAGCAGCCCCATGCCCACCGGGGAGCTGTTTTTT,TRBV7-2,TRBJ2-2,many,-
CASSLAHSTETQYF,TGTGCCAGCAGCTTAGCCCACAGCACAGAGACCCAGTACTTC,TRBV7-2,TRBJ2-5,-,-
CASRDGNTEAFF,TGTGCCAGCAGAGACGGGAACACTGAAGCTTTCTTT,TRBV12-3/TRBV12-4,TRBJ1-1,many,-
CSASPGVHEQYF,TGCAGTGCCAGTCCGGGGGTCCACGAGCAGTACTTC,TRBV20-1,TRBJ2-7,-,-
CSAGTAGRQRPQHF,TGCAGTGCTGGGACCGCCGGCCGCCAGAGGCCCCAGCATTTT,TRBV20-1,TRBJ1-5,-,-
CASSYSETSGNTIYF,TGTGCCAGCAGTTACTCAGAAACCTCTGGAAACACCATATATTTT,TRBV6-5,TRBJ1-3,few,-
CASSTAGGYQETQYF,TGCGCCAGCAGCACGGCGGGGGGGTACCAAGAGACCCAGTACTTC,TRBV5-1,TRBJ2-5,many,TRBD2
CASSRGLASTDTQYF,TGTGCCAGCAGCCGCGGACTAGCTAGCACAGATACGCAGTATTTT,TRBV11-2,TRBJ2-3,many,TRBD2
CSAPQRDGTYEQYF,TGCAGTGCTCCCCAGCGGGATGGCACCTACGAGCAGTACTTC,TRBV20-1,TRBJ2-7,many,TRBD2
CASSASTGDHGANVLTF,TGCGCCAGCAGCGCGAGCACAGGGGATCATGGGGCCAACGTCCTGACTTTC,TRBV5-1,TRBJ2-6,many,TRBD1
CAINGGGGSYNEQFF,TGTGCCATCAACGGGGGCGGGGGATCCTACAATGAGCAGTTCTTC,TRBV10-3,TRBJ2-1,many,-
CASSSGTGDNEKLFF,TGCGCCAGCAGCTCCGGGACAGGAGATAATGAAAAACTGTTTTTT,TRBV5-1,TRBJ1-4,few,TRBD1
CASSFSGELDTQYF,TGTGCCAGCAGCTTTTCTGGGGAACTTGATACGCAGTATTTT,TRBV7-3,TRBJ2-3,-,-
CASSRFGTPYNEQFF,TGTGCCAGCAGCCGGTTCGGGACACCATACAATGAGCAGTTCTTC,TRBV7-9,TRBJ2-1,-,-
CASSPFGHDSNQPQHF,TGTGCCAGCAGCCCATTTGGACATGATAGCAATCAGCCCCAGCATTTT,TRBV4-2,TRBJ1-5,few,-
CASSQEFPDENTEAFF,TGCGCCAGCAGCCAAGAGTTTCCAGATGAGAACACTGAAGCTTTCTTT,TRBV4-3,TRBJ1-1,-,-
CASRQGHTSGANVLTF,TGTGCCAGCAGACAGGGACACACTTCTGGGGCCAACGTCCTGACTTTC,TRBV6-1,TRBJ2-6,many,-
CSVSGQVNTEAFF,TGCAGCGTCTCCGGACAGGTTAACACTGAAGCTTTCTTT,TRBV29-1,TRBJ1-1,-,TRBD1
CASSQKGGAELFF,TGTGCCAGCAGCCAAAAAGGGGGTGCGGAGCTGTTTTTT,TRBV5-6,TRBJ2-2,few,-
CSVDTTDRVF,TGCAGCGTTGACACCACGGACAGGGTTTTT,TRBV29-1,TRBJ1-1,-,TRBD1
CASSLKNTQYF,TGTGCCAGCAGCTTGAAGAATACGCAGTATTTT,TRBV7-2,TRBJ2-3,few,-
CSARTRKEVNSPLHF,TGCAGTGCTAGAACCCGTAAAGAAGTTAATTCACCCCTCCACTTT,TRBV20-1,TRBJ1-6,few,-
CSASPGTGHEQYF,TGCAGTGCTTCGCCCGGGACAGGGCACGAGCAGTACTTC,TRBV20-1,TRBJ2-7,few,TRBD1
CASSQDGTQGSSYEQYF,TGCGCCAGCAGCCAAGACGGCACCCAAGGAAGCTCCTACGAGCAGTACTTC,TRBV4-3,TRBJ2-7,once,-
CASSRGGSLPDTQYF,TGTGCCAGCAGCCGCGGCGGGAGTCTCCCAGATACGCAGTATTTT,TRBV7-9,TRBJ2-3,once,TRBD2
CASSFRADRGHEQYF,TGTGCCAGCAGTTTTCGGGCTGACAGGGGGCACGAGCAGTACTTC,TRBV12-3/TRBV12-4,TRBJ2-7,many,TRBD1
CASSLGVGELFF,TGTGCCAGCAGCTTAGGGGTGGGGGAGCTGTTTTTT,TRBV7-2,TRBJ2-2,-,-
CASRHRDWSTDTQYF,TGCGCCAGCAGGCACCGGGACTGGAGCACAGATACGCAGTATTTT,TRBV5-1,TRBJ2-3,-,-
CSVEVRAKGGEAFF,TGCAGCGTTGAAGTGCGCGCAAAAGGAGGTGAAGCTTTCTTT,TRBV29-1,TRBJ1-1,few,-
CASSGGRASRGYEQYF,TGTGCCAGCAGTGGAGGACGTGCTAGCAGAGGTTACGAGCAGTACTTC,TRBV28,TRBJ2-7,-,-
CASREREFRETQYF,TGTGCCAGCAGAGAGCGGGAGTTCCGGGAGACCCAGTACTTC,TRBV6-1,TRBJ2-5,many,TRBD2
CSAHRLAGAYEQYF,TGCAGTGCCCATCGACTAGCGGGAGCATACGAGCAGTACTTC,TRBV20-1,TRBJ2-7,-,TRBD2